The sequence of this T cell receptor (beta chain) was determined in a study of CD8 T cells in Susac syndrome. Reverse transcription of roughly 0.5 to 1 ug RNA was performed with random hexamers. Each CDR3 protein gets one entry after TCRdb re-called the immunoSEQ multiplex PCR reads with MiXCR. Of 250,000 to 300,000 distinct CDR3 sequences detected, roughly 85% appear once; the ten largest clones hold approximately 0.11%. The CDR3 contains 18 residues. Germline V gives CDR1 SGHRS, CDR2 YFSETQ. Germline trimming cut 0 bases from V and 2 bases from J; bases unmatched to any gene: 11. The sequence was obtained from a human donor with multiple sclerosis. The sample comprised CD8+ T cells from PBMCs. This sequence joins TRBV5-1 and TRBJ2-7; 10 nucleotides align to TRBD2. DNA of the CDR3: TGCGCCAGCAGCTTGGCCTCTCTTTTAGCGGGAGGACCCTACGAGCAGTACTTC. As protein: CASSLASLLAGGPYEQYF.